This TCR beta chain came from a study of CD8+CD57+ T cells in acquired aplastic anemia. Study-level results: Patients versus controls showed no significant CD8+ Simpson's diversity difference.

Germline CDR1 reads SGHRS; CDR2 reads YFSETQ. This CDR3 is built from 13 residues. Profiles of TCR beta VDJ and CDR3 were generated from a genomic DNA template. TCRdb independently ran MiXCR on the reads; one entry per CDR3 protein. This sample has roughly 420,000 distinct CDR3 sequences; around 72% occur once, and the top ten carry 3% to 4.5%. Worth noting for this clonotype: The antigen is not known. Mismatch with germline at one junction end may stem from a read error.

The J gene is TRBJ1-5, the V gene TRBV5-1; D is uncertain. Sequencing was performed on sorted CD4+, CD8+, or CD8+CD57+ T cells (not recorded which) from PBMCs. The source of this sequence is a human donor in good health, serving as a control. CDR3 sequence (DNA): TGTGCCAGCAGCGAAGAGCCGGATCAACCCCAGCATTTT. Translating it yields CASSEEPDQPQHF.